One sample yielded the 8 T cell receptor beta chains listed below, sequenced in a study of CD8 T cells in ankylosing spondylitis. No cognate antigen is known for these TCRs. TCRdb itself ran the 5' RACE reads through MiXCR, one entry per CDR3 protein. This sample has some 840,000 distinct CDR3 sequences, with about 10% found just once. Study-wide points: Seemingly characteristic of ankylosing spondylitis blood was a TCR beta motif consisting of 7 or 8 highly homologous variants.

The sequenced material came from blood, either unsorted or a sorted T cell fraction (not recorded which). The receptor source for this set is a male donor with ankylosing spondylitis.

This clonotype was counted a few times. The chain carries TRBV4-2 and TRBJ1-3; D might be TRBD1 (5 bases). The CDR3 length is 17 residues. The V end was cut by 1 base, the J end by 1 base, with 14 bases between. Germline V gene lookup returns CDR1 LGHNA and CDR2 YNFKEQ. As DNA, the CDR3 is TGTGCCAGCAGCCAAGTGCAGGGACTGGGTTCTGGAAACACCATATATTTT. Translating gives CASSQVQGLGSGNTIYF.

The chain carries TRBV5-1 and TRBJ1-1; tentative D call: TRBD1 (5 bases). Trimming left V 3 bases short and J 0 bases short, with 18 bases between. Germline assignment: CDR1 SGHRS and CDR2 YFSETQ. The CDR3 contains 17 residues. CDR3: CASSYGGTGDLNTEAFF. CDR3 DNA: TGCGCCAGCAGCTACGGGGGGACCGGAGATCTGAACACTGAAGCTTTCTTT.

There are a few counts of this clonotype. V gene TRBV6-5 combines with J gene TRBJ1-4; 7 nucleotides align to TRBD1. V trimming: 0 bases; J trimming: 7 bases; junction bases outside the gene matches: 2. CDR3 length: 14 amino acids. Germline CDR1 is MNHEY and CDR2 is SVGAGI. The CDR3 spells CASSYSAGGEKLFF. In nucleotides, the CDR3 is TGTGCCAGCAGTTACTCGGCAGGGGGTGAAAAACTGTTTTTT.

This clonotype was seen a few times. This chain connects TRBV20-1 to TRBJ1-6; D call uncertain. The CDR3 is 12 residues long. The germline CDR1 and CDR2 sequences are DFQATT and SNEGSKA (reference sequence). V was pared by 5 bases and J by 10 bases, with 12 bases between. CDR3 residues: CSALSGNSPLHF. In DNA form, the CDR3 reads TGCAGTGCTCTCAGTGGGAACTCACCCCTCCACTTT.

This clonotype was counted ten times or more. V gene TRBV4-3 combines with J gene TRBJ2-1, with TRBD2 matching 8 bases. This CDR3 is 17 amino acids long. Germline CDR1 and CDR2: LGHNA and YSLEER. V was clipped by 0 bases and J by 6 bases; unmatched bases: 10. CDR3: CASSQDVAGYGSNEQFF. The CDR3 region has the DNA TGCGCCAGCAGCCAAGATGTAGCGGGGTATGGGTCCAATGAGCAGTTCTTC.

This clonotype showed up just a few times. The CDR3 DNA is TGTGCCAGCATAGGAAAAGGGCCAGACACTGAAGCTTTCTTT. As protein: CASIGKGPDTEAFF. The V call is TRBV28, the J call TRBJ1-1; D gene uncertain. The CDR3 is 14 residues long. V was shortened by 7 bases and J by 3 bases, with 15 bases between the two germline ends. Germline CDR1 reads MDHEN; CDR2 reads SYDVKM.

A few counts support this clonotype. The chain is built from TRBV28 and TRBJ2-4, with D hard to call. Germline lookup yields CDR1 MDHEN and CDR2 SYDVKM. The germline V and J ends were trimmed by 4 bases and 2 bases, with 9 bases remaining between them. This CDR3 region has 14 residues. DNA of the CDR3: TGTGCCAGCAGTTCGGTGATGACCAAAAACATTCAGTACTTC. It translates to CASSSVMTKNIQYF.

This clonotype was observed a few times. CDR3 coding DNA: TGTGCCAGCAGCCGACATACCGGGACAGGGCGCGGAGAGACCCAGTACTTC. It specifies CASSRHTGTGRGETQYF. This sequence joins TRBV9 and TRBJ2-5, with TRBD1 matching over 9 bases. J lost 4 bases, V lost 4 bases, and 14 bases had no gene match. The CDR3 is 17 amino acids. Germline CDR1 and CDR2: SGDLS and YYNGEE.